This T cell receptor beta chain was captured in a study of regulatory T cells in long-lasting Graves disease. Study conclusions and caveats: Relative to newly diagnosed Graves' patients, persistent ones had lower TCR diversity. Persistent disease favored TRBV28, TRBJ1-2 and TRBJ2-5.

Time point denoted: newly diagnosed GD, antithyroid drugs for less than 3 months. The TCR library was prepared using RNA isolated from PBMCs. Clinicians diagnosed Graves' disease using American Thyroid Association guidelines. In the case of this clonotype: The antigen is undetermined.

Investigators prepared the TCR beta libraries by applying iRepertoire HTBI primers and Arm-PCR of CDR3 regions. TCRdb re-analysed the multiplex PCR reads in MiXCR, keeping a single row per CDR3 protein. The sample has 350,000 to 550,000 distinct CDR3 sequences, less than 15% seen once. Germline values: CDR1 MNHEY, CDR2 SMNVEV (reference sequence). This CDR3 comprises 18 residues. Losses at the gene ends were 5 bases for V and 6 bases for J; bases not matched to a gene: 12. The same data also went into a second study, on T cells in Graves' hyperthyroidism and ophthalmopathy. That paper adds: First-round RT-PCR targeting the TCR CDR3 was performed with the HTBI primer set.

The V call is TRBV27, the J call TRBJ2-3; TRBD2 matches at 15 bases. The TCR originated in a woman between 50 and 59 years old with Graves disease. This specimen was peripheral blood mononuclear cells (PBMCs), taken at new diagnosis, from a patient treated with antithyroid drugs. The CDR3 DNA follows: TGTGCCAGCAGTCACAGGGGACTAGCGGGAGGCCGAGCGGATACGCAGTATTTT. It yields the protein CASSHRGLAGGRADTQYF.